This TCR beta chain originates from a study of identifying expanded T cells in peripheral blood. The CDR3 has 12 amino acids. CDR1 is ENHRY and CDR2 is SYGVKD in the germline V gene. Between the trimmed V and J ends, which lost 6 bases and 3 bases, there was a span of 8 bases. Repertoires were generated with immunoSEQ multiplex PCR, while TCRdb's copy carries only in-frame clones and drops some. The data contain over 90,000 clones, approximately 85% of them singletons. General study findings and limits: Across healthy donors, higher total template counts meant significantly greater roughly two-week count variance. Approximately 1.2 clones differed between technical replicates, versus approximately 17 and 20 over time.

During the collection period, no donor immune events like infections were recorded. Turning to this clone: Its specificity is not known.

This TCR came from a person aged 18-70 years in good health. Sequencing input: blood. This sequence joins TRBV10-3 and TRBJ1-2, with D maybe TRBD1 (6 bases). CDR3 DNA sequence: TGTGCCATCAGGGGGGCAGACTATGGCTACACCTTC. It translates to CAIRGADYGYTF.